This TCR beta chain was documented in a study of blood T cell repertoires in COVID-19. Across the study: Nucleic acid was either cDNA or gDNA, and it came from T cells, B-cell-depleted T cells, or PBMCs.

Clones were read by immunoSEQ multiplex PCR, and TCRdb kept only the in-frame ones, dropping some. Of 250,000 or so clones in the sample, 86% were seen once. Germline CDR1 MNHEY, CDR2 SMNVEV (reference sequence). The V and J ends lost 3 bases and 4 bases respectively, with 12 bases between them. This CDR3 has 14 amino acids. This chain joins TRBV27 and TRBJ1-1; D remains ambiguous. This receptor was identified in a man aged 35 to 55 with active or convalescent COVID-19. The sequenced material came from peripheral blood. In DNA, the CDR3 is TGTGCCAGCAGTTTTGGCACCGAGGGCACTGAAGCTTTCTTT. Its protein is CASSFGTEGTEAFF.